This T cell receptor (beta chain) was captured by sequencing in a study of blood T cell repertoires in COVID-19. Study summary: The United States, Italy and Spain were the sources of the acute and convalescent COVID-19 samples. Sample material is recorded as cDNA or gDNA derived from T cells, B-cell-depleted T cells, or PBMCs.

The CDR3 is made up of 15 amino acids. V was clipped by 4 bases and J by 1 base, with 11 bases between them. The germline V gene encodes CDR1 LGHNA and CDR2 YSLEER. As handled by the study authors: Amplification with reference gene primers provided the estimates of nucleated cell counts. TCRdb keeps only in-frame clones here, not all; method: immunoSEQ multiplex PCR. The V and J calls and the clone size are those of that table, but D and trimming were determined from the DNA. The table includes hundreds of thousands of clones, roughly nine tenths detected once. The material sequenced was PBMCs or T cells enriched from blood (not recorded which). This sequence originates from a woman aged 50 to 60 in a cohort exposed to, infected with or recovered from COVID-19 (not recorded which). The chain couples TRBV4-3 to TRBJ1-5; no reliable D call. CDR3 loop: CASSPAAGSNQPQHF. For the CDR3, the DNA is TGCGCCAGCAGCCCCGCTGCCGGGAGCAATCAGCCCCAGCATTTT.